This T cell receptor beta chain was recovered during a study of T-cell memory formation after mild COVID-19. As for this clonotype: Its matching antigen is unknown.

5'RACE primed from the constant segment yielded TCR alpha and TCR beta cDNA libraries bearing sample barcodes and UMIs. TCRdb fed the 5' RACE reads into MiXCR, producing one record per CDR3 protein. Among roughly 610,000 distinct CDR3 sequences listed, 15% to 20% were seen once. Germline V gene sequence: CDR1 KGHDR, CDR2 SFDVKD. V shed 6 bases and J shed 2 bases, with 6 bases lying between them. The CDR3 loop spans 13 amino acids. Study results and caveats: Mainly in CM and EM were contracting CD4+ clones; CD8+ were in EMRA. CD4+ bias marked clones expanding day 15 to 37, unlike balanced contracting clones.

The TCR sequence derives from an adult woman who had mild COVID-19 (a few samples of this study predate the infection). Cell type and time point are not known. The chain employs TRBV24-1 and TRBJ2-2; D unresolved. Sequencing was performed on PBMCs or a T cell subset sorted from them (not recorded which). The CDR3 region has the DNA TGTGCCACCAGTCGATTAAACACCGGGGAGCTGTTTTTT. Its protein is CATSRLNTGELFF.